This entry is about one T cell receptor beta chain. The antigen this receptor binds is unknown. Nothing much larger sits one base from this clone, and base qualities are not available. Library preparation employed the immunoSEQ multiplex PCR assay. Held by TCRdb, this immuneACCESS table contains in-frame sequences only and omits some clones. Under half of the omission traces to an unresolved V gene where checked; the cause of the rest is unknown. The sample records about 79,000 clones, approximately 80% of which are singletons. The ten largest clones capture roughly 5.5% of the sample. This record comes from a study of PD-1 blockade in mismatch repair-deficient tumors (dated by TCRdb to 2016 to 2017). For context, the study as a whole: The trial enrolled some 90 consecutive patients with roughly 13 mismatch repair-deficient cancer types between 2013 and September 2016, all previously treated and progressing. Tumor-associated T cell clones in the peripheral blood of patients responding to PD-1 blockade were tracked using deep sequencing of TCR CDR3 regions. What the research found in general, with its limitations: After pembrolizumab, tumor-resident clones, which were often undetectable in blood before treatment, expanded rapidly and then contracted, generally ahead of radiologic responses.

Mismatch repair deficiency was established in every enrolled patient by polymerase chain reaction or immunohistochemistry. TCR sequencing was performed for a few patients who responded to pembrolizumab therapy. In the phase II trial, pembrolizumab PD-1 blockade was tested prospectively in advanced mismatch repair-deficient cancers, no matter which tissue of origin the cancers came from. Serial peripheral blood T cell samples were collected before and at multiple times after starting PD-1 blockade. Blood sampling times were expressed in weeks after the first pembrolizumab dose. The receptor was isolated from an adult with mismatch repair-deficient cancer. Here the sequenced sample was peripheral blood, taken 44 weeks after starting pembrolizumab.

The CDR3 region reads CASSSTAMNTEAFF. The DNA sequence is given as TGTGCCAGCAGTTCGACAGCTATGAACACTGAAGCTTTCTTT. This chain is built from TRBV28 and TRBJ1-1, with TRBD1 as a weak D call on 5 bases. A distance of 9 bases separates the germline ends of V and J, which lose 4 bases and 0 bases respectively. The germline V gene gives CDR1 as MDHEN and CDR2 as SYDVKM. Including cysteine and phenylalanine, the CDR3 has 14 amino acids. Kept here is only the CDR3 DNA, which spans 42 bases and is read in frame from base 1.